The TCR beta chain described here comes from a study of cytomegalovirus exposure and HLA in healthy donors. The primer mix had 60 Vbeta and 13 Jbeta primers. Method: immunoSEQ multiplex PCR; TCRdb's copy keeps in-frame clones and lacks some. This table holds about 160,000 clones, 70% to 85% found once. Trimming pared 1 base from V and 6 bases from J, leaving 13 bases between. CDR1 SNHLY and CDR2 FYNNEI come from the germline V gene. This CDR3 is 15 amino acids long. This clone was counted between two and nine times. This TCR was recovered from a man younger than 40 in good health and CMV-seropositive. Sequencing was done on a sample of PBMCs. The V call is TRBV2, the J call TRBJ1-5, with D hard to call. The CDR3: CASSEVPGFVQPQHF. In nucleotides, the CDR3 is TGTGCCAGCAGTGAAGTCCCGGGTTTCGTTCAGCCCCAGCATTTT.